The text below deals with one T cell receptor (beta chain). Its antigen is undetermined. Quantitative molecular-barcoded 5'-RACE generated the TCR beta libraries. TCRdb ran MiXCR on the 5' RACE reads and lists one entry per CDR3 protein. The table has approximately 200,000 distinct CDR3 sequences, approximately 12% seen once. The data originate from a study of CD8 T cells in ankylosing spondylitis. Points from the study as a whole: Both synovial fluid and blood in reactive arthritis had previously been reported to carry some motif variants. Apparently characteristic of ankylosing spondylitis blood was a TCR beta motif (about eight highly homologous variants).

V lost 3 bases to trimming and J lost 1 base, with 6 bases between them. This CDR3 spans 14 amino acids. The clonotype originates from a female donor with ankylosing spondylitis or in good health (not recorded which). The genes are TRBV12-3 or TRBV12-4 and TRBJ2-2; no reliable D call. The sequencing input was blood, either unsorted or a sorted T cell fraction (not recorded which). CDR3: CASSFFRNTGELFF. CDR3 nucleotides: TGTGCCAGCAGTTTTTTCAGGAACACCGGGGAGCTGTTTTTT.